This T cell receptor (beta chain) was recorded in a study of blood T cell repertoires in COVID-19. V was trimmed by 4 bases and J by 10 bases, leaving 14 bases between them. The CDR3 totals 12 residues. Germline V gene lookup returns CDR1 SGHRS and CDR2 YFSETQ. Clones were read by immunoSEQ multiplex PCR, and TCRdb kept only the in-frame ones, dropping some. The data show about 85,000 clones, around 90% seen once. The sequenced sample was peripheral blood. The sequence came from a woman of 80 years or more with active or convalescent COVID-19. This rearrangement joins TRBV5-1 to TRBJ1-1; a possible D gene is TRBD1 (6 bases). This CDR3 reads CASSPSGHLAFF. The DNA of the CDR3 is TGCGCCAGCAGCCCATCGGGACACTTAGCTTTCTTT.